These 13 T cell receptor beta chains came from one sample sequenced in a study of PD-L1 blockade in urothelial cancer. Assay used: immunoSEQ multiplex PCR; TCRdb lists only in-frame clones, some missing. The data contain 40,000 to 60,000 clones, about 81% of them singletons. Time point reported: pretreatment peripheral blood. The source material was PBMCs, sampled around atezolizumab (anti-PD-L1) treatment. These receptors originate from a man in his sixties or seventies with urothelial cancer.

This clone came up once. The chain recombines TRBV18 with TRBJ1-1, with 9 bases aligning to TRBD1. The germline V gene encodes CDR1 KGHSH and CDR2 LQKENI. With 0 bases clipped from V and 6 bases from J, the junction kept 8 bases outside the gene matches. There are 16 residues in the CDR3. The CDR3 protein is CASSPPKTGGISEAFF. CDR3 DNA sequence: TGTGCCAGCTCACCACCGAAGACAGGGGGTATCTCTGAAGCTTTCTTT.

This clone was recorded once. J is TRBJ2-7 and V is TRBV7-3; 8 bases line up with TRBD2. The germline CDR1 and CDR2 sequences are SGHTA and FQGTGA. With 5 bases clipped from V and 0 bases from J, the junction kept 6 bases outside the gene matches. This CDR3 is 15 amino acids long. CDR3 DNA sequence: TGTGCCAGCAGCCGGGAGGGAGGGGGCTCCTACGAGCAGTACTTC. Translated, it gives CASSREGGGSYEQYF.

The CDR3 region is CASSPVPRTEAFF. In nucleotides, the CDR3 is TGTGCCAGCTCACCGGTCCCGAGGACTGAAGCTTTCTTT. The chain is built from TRBV18 and TRBJ1-1; D is unclear. The CDR3 extends over 13 amino acids. CDR1 and CDR2 (germline): KGHSH, LQKENI. The V and J ends lost 3 bases and 5 bases respectively, with 10 bases between them. Together with reference TRBV18 and TRBJ1-1, the CDR3 gives the full variable domain: NAGVMQNPRHLVRRRGQEARLRCSPMKGHSHVYWYRQLPEEGLKFMVYLQKENIIDESGMPKERFSAEFPKEGPSILRIQQVVRGDSAAYFCASSPVPRTEAFFGQGTRLTVV.

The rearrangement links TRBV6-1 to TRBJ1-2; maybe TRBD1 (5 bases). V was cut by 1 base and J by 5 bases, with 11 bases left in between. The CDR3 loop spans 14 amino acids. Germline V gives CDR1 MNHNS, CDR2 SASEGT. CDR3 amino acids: CASSEGRGRYGYTF. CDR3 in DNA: TGTGCCAGCAGTGAAGGGAGGGGCCGGTATGGCTACACCTTC.

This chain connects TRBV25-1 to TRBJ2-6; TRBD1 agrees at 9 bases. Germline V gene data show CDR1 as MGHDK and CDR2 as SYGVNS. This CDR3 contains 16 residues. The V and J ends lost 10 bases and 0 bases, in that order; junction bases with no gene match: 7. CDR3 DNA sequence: TGTGCCACCCGGGGACAGGGAATCTCTGGGGCCAACGTCCTGACTTTC. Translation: CATRGQGISGANVLTF. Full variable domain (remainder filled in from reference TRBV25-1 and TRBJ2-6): EADIYQTPRYLVIGTGKKITLECSQTMGHDKMYWYQQDPGMELHLIHYSYGVNSTEKGDLSSESTVSRIRTEHFPLTLESARPSHTSQYLCATRGQGISGANVLTFGAGSRLTVL.

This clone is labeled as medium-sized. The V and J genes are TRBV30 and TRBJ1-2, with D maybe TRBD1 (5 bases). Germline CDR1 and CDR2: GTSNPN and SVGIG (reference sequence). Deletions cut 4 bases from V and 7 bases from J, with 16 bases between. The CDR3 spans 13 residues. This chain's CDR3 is CAWMRDRPAGYTF. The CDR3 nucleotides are TGTGCCTGGATGCGGGACCGCCCAGCTGGCTACACCTTC. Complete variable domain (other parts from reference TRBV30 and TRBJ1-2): SQTIHQWPATLVQPVGSPLSLECTVEGTSNPNLYWYRQAAGRGLQLLFYSVGIGQISSEVPQNLSASRPQDRQFILSSKKLLLSDSGFYLCAWMRDRPAGYTFGSGTRLTVV.

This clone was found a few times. The CDR3 DNA follows: TGTGCCAGTAGTGGGACAATCAACACTGAAGCTTTCTTT. This sequence encodes CASSGTINTEAFF. The chain has TRBV19 and TRBJ1-1, with D possibly TRBD1 on 6 matching bases. CDR1 is LNHDA and CDR2 is SQIVND in the germline V gene (reference sequence). The CDR3 extends over 13 amino acids. With 5 bases removed from V and 2 bases from J, the gap between germline ends came to 9 bases.

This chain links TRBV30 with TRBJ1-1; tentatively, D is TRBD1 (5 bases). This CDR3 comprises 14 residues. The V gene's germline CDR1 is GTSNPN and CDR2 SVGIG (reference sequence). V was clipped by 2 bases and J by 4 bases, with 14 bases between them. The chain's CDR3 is CAWSIGGGTTEAFF. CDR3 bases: TGTGCCTGGAGTATCGGGGGAGGGACCACTGAAGCTTTCTTT.

Here the CDR3 reads CASSALEVTRDTQYF. The DNA for the CDR3 is TGTGCCAGCAGCGCCTTGGAGGTTACCCGAGATACGCAGTATTTT. The rearrangement links TRBV9 to TRBJ2-3; the D gene is possibly TRBD2 (5 bases). CDR1 is SGDLS and CDR2 is YYNGEE in the germline V gene. The CDR3 is 15 residues long. V was clipped by 3 bases and J by 5 bases, with 16 bases between them. The full variable domain, rest sourced from reference TRBV9 and TRBJ2-3, is DSGVTQTPKHLITATGQRVTLRCSPRSGDLSVYWYQQSLDQGLQFLIQYYNGEERAKGNILERFSAQQFPDLHSELNLSSLELGDSALYFCASSALEVTRDTQYFGPGTRLTVL.

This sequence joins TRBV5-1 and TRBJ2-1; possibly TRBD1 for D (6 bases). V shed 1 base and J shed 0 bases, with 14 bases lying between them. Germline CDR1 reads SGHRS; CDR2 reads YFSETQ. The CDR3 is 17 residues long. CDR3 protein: CASSLTGTPSSYNEQFF. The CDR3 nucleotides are TGCGCCAGCAGCTTGACCGGGACACCGAGCTCCTACAATGAGCAGTTCTTC. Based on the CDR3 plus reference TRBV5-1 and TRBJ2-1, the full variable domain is KAGVTQTPRYLIKTRGQQVTLSCSPISGHRSVSWYQQTPGQGLQFLFEYFSETQRNKGNFPGRFSGRQFSNSRSEMNVSTLELGDSALYLCASSLTGTPSSYNEQFFGPGTRLTVL.

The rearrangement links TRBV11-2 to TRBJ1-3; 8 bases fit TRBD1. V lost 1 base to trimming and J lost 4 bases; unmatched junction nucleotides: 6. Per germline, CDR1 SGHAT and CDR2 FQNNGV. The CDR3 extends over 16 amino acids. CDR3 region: CASSLGTGIAGNTIYF. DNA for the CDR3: TGTGCCAGCAGCTTAGGGACAGGGATTGCAGGAAACACCATATATTTT.

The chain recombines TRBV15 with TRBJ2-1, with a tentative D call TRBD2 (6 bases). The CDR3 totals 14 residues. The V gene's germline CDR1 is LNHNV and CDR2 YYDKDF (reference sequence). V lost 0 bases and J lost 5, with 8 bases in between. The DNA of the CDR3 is TGTGCCACCAGCAGAGAGGCTAGCGACAATGAGCAGTTCTTC. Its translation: CATSREASDNEQFF.

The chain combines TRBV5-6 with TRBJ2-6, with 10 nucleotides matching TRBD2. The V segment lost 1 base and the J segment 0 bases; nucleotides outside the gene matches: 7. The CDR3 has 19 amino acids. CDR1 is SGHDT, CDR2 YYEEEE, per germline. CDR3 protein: CASSLTPAGGSSGANVLTF. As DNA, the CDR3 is TGTGCCAGCAGCTTGACCCCAGCGGGGGGGTCCTCTGGGGCCAACGTCCTGACTTTC.